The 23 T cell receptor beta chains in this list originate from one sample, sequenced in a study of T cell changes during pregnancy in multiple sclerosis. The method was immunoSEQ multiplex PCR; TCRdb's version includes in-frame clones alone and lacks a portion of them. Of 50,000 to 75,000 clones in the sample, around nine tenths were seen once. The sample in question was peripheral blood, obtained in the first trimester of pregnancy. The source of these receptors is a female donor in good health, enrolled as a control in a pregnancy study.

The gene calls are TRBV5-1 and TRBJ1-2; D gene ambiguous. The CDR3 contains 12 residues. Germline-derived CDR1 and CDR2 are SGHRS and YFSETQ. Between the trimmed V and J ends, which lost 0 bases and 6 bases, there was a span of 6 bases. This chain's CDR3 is CASSLAQDGYTF. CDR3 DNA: TGCGCCAGCAGCTTGGCCCAGGATGGCTACACCTTC.

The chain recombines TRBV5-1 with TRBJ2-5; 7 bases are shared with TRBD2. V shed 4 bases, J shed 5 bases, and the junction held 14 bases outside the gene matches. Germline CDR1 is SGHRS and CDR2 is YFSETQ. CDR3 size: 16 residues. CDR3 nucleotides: TGCGCCAGCAGCCCTAGCGGAGGCGTTTCAAAGGAGACCCAGTACTTC. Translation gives CASSPSGGVSKETQYF. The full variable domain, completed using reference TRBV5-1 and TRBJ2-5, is KAGVTQTPRYLIKTRGQQVTLSCSPISGHRSVSWYQQTPGQGLQFLFEYFSETQRNKGNFPGRFSGRQFSNSRSEMNVSTLELGDSALYLCASSPSGGVSKETQYFGPGTRLLVL.

The CDR3 here is CASSITDGGETQYF. CDR3 in DNA: TGTGCCAGCAGCATCACCGACGGAGGGGAGACCCAGTACTTC. This rearrangement joins TRBV5-4 to TRBJ2-5, with D possibly TRBD2 on 6 matching bases. V was pared by 4 bases and J by 5 bases, with 15 bases between. CDR3 size: 14 residues. Germline assignment: CDR1 SGHNT and CDR2 YYREEE (reference sequence).

DNA for the CDR3: TGTGCCAGCAGCCCCCGGACACCAGACTATGGCTACACCTTC. Translating gives CASSPRTPDYGYTF. V and J are TRBV5-4 and TRBJ1-2; possibly TRBD1 for D (5 bases). V was trimmed by 4 bases and J by 3 bases, leaving 13 bases between them. The CDR3 runs 14 residues. Germline V gene lookup returns CDR1 SGHNT and CDR2 YYREEE (reference sequence).

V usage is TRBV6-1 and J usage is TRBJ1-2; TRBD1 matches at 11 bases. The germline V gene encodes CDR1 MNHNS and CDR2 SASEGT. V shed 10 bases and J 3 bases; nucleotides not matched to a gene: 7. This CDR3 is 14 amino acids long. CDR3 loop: CATRPGQGDYGYTF. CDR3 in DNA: TGTGCCACCCGTCCGGGACAGGGGGACTATGGCTACACCTTC.

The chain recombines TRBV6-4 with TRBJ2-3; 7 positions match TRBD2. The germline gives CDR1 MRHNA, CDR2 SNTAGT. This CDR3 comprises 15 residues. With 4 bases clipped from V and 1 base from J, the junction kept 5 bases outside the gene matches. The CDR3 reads CASSVNSGGTDTQYF. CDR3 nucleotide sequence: TGTGCCAGCAGTGTGAACAGCGGGGGCACAGATACGCAGTATTTT.

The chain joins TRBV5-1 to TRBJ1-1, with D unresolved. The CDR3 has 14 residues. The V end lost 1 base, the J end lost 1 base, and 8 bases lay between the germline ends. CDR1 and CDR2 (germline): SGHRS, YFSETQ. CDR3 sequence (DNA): TGCGCCAGCAGCTTGATCGGAGAGAACACTGAAGCTTTCTTT. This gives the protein CASSLIGENTEAFF.

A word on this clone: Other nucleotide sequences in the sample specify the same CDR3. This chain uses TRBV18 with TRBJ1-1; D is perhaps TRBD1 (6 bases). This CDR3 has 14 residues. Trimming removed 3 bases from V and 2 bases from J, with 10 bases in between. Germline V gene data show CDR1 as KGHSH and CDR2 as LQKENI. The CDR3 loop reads CASSPGAGNTEAFF. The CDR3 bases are TGTGCCAGCTCACCGGGGGCAGGAAACACTGAAGCTTTCTTT.

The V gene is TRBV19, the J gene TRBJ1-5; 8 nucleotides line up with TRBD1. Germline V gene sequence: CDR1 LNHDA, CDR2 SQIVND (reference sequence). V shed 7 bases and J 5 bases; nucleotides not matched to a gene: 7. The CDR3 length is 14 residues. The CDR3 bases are TGTGCCAGTACTTCCGGGACAGGCTATCAGCCCCAGCATTTT. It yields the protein CASTSGTGYQPQHF.

The CDR3 region has the DNA TGTGCCAGCAGTGAAGGCAGGGGGCTCACAGATACGCAGTATTTT. This codes for CASSEGRGLTDTQYF. The rearrangement joins TRBV2 to TRBJ2-3, with 8 positions matching TRBD1. With V trimmed by 1 base and J by 2 bases, 2 bases remained unmatched. The CDR3 is 15 amino acids. Germline V lookup: CDR1 SNHLY, CDR2 FYNNEI. The whole variable domain, remainder taken from reference TRBV2 and TRBJ2-3, is EPEVTQTPSHQVTQMGQEVILRCVPISNHLYFYWYRQILGQKVEFLVSFYNNEISEKSEIFDDQFSVERPDGSNFTLKIRSTKLEDSAMYFCASSEGRGLTDTQYFGPGTRLTVL.

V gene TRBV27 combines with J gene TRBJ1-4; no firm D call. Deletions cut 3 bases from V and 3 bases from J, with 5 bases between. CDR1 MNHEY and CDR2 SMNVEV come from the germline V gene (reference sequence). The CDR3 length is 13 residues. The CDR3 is CASSFPANEKLFF. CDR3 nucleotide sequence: TGTGCCAGCAGTTTCCCGGCTAATGAAAAACTGTTTTTT.

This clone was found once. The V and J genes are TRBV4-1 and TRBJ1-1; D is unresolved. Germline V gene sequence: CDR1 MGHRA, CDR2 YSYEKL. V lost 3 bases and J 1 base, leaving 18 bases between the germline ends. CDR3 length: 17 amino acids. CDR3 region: CASSHRSGSRRNTEAFF. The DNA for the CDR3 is TGCGCCAGCAGCCACCGCTCGGGTAGCCGCCGGAACACTGAAGCTTTCTTT.

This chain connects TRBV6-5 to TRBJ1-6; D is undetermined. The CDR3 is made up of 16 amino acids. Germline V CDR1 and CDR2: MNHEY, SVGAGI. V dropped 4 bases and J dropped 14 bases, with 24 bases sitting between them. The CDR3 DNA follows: TGTGCCAGCAGTTCCCTATTTTCCGGGAAGAAAGGAGCCCTCCACTTT. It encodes CASSSLFSGKKGALHF.

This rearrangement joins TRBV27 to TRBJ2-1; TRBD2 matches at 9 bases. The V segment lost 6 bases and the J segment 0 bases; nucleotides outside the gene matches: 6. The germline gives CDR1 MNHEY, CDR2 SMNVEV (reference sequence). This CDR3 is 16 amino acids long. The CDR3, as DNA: TGTGCCAGCAGCCCTGCACTAGCGGGCTCCTACAATGAGCAGTTCTTC. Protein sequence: CASSPALAGSYNEQFF.

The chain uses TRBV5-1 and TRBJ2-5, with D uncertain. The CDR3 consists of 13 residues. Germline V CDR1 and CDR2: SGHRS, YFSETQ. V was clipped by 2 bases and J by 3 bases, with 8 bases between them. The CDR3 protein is CASSFRVEETQYF. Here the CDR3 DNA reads TGCGCCAGCAGCTTCCGGGTGGAAGAGACCCAGTACTTC. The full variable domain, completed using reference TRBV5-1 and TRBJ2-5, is KAGVTQTPRYLIKTRGQQVTLSCSPISGHRSVSWYQQTPGQGLQFLFEYFSETQRNKGNFPGRFSGRQFSNSRSEMNVSTLELGDSALYLCASSFRVEETQYFGPGTRLLVL.

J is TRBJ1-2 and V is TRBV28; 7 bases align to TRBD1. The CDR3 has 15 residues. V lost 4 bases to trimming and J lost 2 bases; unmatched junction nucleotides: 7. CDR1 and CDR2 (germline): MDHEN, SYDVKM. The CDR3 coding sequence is TGTGCCAGCAGTTCGGATTCACAGGGGAACTATGGCTACACCTTC. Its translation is CASSSDSQGNYGYTF.

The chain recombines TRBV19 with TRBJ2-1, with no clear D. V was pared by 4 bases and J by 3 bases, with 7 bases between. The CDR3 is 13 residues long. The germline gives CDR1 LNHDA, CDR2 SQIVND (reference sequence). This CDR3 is CASSTQLYNEQFF. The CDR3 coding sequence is TGTGCCAGTAGTACCCAACTCTACAATGAGCAGTTCTTC.

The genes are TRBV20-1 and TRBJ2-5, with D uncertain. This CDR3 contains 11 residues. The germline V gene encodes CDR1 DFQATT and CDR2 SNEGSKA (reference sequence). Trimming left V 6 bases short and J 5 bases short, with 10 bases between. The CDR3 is CSAGPAETQYF. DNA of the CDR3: TGCAGTGCGGGCCCGGCGGAGACCCAGTACTTC.

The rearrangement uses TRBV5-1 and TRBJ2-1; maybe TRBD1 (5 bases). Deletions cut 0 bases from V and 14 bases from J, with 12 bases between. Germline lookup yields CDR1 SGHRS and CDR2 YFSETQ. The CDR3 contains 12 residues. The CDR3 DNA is TGCGCCAGCAGCTTGGACTCTGGGGCCGAGTTCTTC. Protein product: CASSLDSGAEFF.

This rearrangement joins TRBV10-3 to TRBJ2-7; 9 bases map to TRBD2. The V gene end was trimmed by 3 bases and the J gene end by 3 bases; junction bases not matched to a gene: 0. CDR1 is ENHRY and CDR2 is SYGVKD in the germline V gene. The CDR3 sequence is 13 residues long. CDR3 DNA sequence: TGTGCCATCAGTGATAGCGGGAGCTACGAGCAGTACTTC. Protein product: CAISDSGSYEQYF.

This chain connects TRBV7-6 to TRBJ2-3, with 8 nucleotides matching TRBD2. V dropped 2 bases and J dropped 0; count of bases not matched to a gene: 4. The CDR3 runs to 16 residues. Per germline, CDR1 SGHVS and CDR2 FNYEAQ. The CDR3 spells CASSLRAGGSTDTQYF. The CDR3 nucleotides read TGTGCCAGCAGCTTAAGGGCGGGAGGTAGCACAGATACGCAGTATTTT.

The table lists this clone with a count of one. In nucleotides, the CDR3 is TGTGCCAGCAGTCTTGGGTCTAGGAATCAGCCCCAGCATTTT. Translated: CASSLGSRNQPQHF. This chain links TRBV28 with TRBJ1-5; D unclear. The CDR3 is 14 residues long. Germline V gives CDR1 MDHEN, CDR2 SYDVKM. The germline V and J ends were trimmed by 5 bases and 4 bases, with 12 bases remaining between them.

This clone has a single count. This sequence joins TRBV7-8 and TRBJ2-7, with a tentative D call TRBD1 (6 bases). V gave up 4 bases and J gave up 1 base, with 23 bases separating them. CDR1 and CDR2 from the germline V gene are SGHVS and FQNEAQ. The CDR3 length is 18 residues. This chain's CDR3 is CASSSNPKMAGASYEQYF. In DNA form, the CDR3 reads TGTGCCAGCAGCTCAAACCCTAAAATGGCAGGGGCATCCTACGAGCAGTACTTC.